This T cell receptor (beta chain) was sequenced for a study of early T cells in non-severe SARS-CoV-2 infection. This clonotype was detected a few times. The germline CDR1 and CDR2 sequences are SGDLS and YYNGEE. The CDR3 has 16 residues. Trimming cost V 0 bases and J 2 bases, with 11 bases left between them. MiXCR was run by TCRdb on the 5' RACE reads, yielding one entry per CDR3 protein. The table records 60,000 or so distinct CDR3 sequences, 15% of them present only once. This sequence originates from an adult who was a healthcare worker with PCR-confirmed SARS-CoV-2 infection or an uninfected control (not recorded which). The chain couples TRBV9 to TRBJ1-4; D uncertain. Source: whole blood, taken at baseline. CDR3 sequence reads: CASSVGTGRTNEKLFF. The CDR3 DNA sequence: TGTGCCAGCAGCGTAGGTACGGGAAGGACTAATGAAAAACTGTTTTTT.